This TCR beta chain was retrieved from a study of shared clonotypes between healthy human individuals. Study details: Participating donors consisted of two women and a few men aged 18 to 49.

Overall study findings and caveats: Generation of non-shared clonotypes was less probable than generation of clonotypes shared by all four donors. Sharing across four donors was highest in naive CD4 (about 5%) and lowest in memory CD8 (roughly 0.4%). Despite large depth, rarefaction showed incomplete sorted-subset sequencing.

Of note for this clone: Antigen unknown.

Trimming left V 4 bases short and J 7 bases short, with 16 bases between. Germline-derived CDR1 and CDR2 are SNHLY and FYNNEI. The CDR3 runs to 14 residues. Profiled with immunoSEQ multiplex PCR; TCRdb holds only in-frame clones, not every one. The sample records hundreds of thousands of clones, about 74% being singletons. The genes are TRBV2 and TRBJ2-5; D gene unclear. This TCR came from a woman between 25 and 40 years old in good health. Source material: memory CD4+ T cells sorted from blood. Subset defined: CD45RA-negative fraction. CDR3 bases: TGTGCCAGCAGTGCCGCGGTCAGAAGTGGGACCCAGTACTTC. Amino acid sequence: CASSAAVRSGTQYF.